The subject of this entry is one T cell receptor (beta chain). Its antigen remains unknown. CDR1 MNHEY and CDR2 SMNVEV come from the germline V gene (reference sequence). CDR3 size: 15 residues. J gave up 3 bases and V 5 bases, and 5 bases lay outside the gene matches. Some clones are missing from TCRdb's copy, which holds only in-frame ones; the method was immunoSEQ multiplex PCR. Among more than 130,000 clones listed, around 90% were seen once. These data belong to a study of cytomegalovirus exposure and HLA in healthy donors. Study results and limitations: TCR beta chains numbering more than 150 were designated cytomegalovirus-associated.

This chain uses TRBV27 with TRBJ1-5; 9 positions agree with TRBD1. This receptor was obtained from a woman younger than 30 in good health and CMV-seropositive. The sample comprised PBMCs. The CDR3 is CASSRTGADNQPQHF. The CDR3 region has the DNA TGTGCCAGCAGTCGGACAGGGGCGGACAATCAGCCCCAGCATTTT.